The clone carrying this TCR beta chain was detected once. Antigen unknown. The data originate from a study of cytomegalovirus exposure and HLA in healthy donors. Trimming at V came to 2 bases and at J to 11 bases, leaving 10 bases not matched to a gene. Germline assignment: CDR1 SEHNR and CDR2 FQNEAQ (reference sequence). This CDR3 has 14 residues. Notes on the study in general: Indistinguishable V segments, including TRBV6-2 and TRBV6-3, were excluded. Cytomegalovirus status was reportedly diagnosed by the classifier with high specificity and sensitivity.

PCR used 60 Vbeta primers and 13 Jbeta primers. Profiling relied on immunoSEQ multiplex PCR, and the TCRdb table lists in-frame clones only, not all of them. The sample lists some 200,000 clones; about 80% were seen once. Material: PBMCs. This chain uses TRBV7-9 with TRBJ1-2; 8 nucleotides agree with TRBD1. The origin of this receptor is a boy between 10 and 17 years old in good health and CMV-seronegative. The chain's CDR3 is CASSLRGRGPRYTF. Here the CDR3 DNA reads TGTGCCAGCAGCTTACGAGGCAGGGGGCCCAGATACACCTTC.